What follows are 7 T cell receptor beta chains derived from one specimen sequenced in a study of blood T cell repertoires in COVID-19. Clones were read by immunoSEQ multiplex PCR, and TCRdb kept only the in-frame ones, dropping some. The sample yields 250,000 or so clones, roughly nine tenths seen once. Sequenced material: peripheral blood. These receptors were collected from a woman in her 40s who had recovered from COVID-19.

Here the CDR3 DNA reads TGCGCCAGCAGCCAAGATCCGGGACAGTTCGTAGAGACCCAGTACTTC. Protein product: CASSQDPGQFVETQYF. The chain couples TRBV4-1 to TRBJ2-5, with 7 bases that match TRBD1. CDR1 and CDR2 from the germline V gene are MGHRA and YSYEKL. The CDR3 length is 16 residues. V lost 0 bases and J lost 4; bases outside the gene matches: 8.

The rearrangement joins TRBV19 to TRBJ2-3; TRBD2 agrees at 8 bases. The length of the CDR3 is 14 residues. CDR1 is LNHDA, CDR2 SQIVND, per germline (reference sequence). V shed 6 bases, J shed 4 bases, and the junction held 6 bases outside the gene matches. The CDR3 nucleotides read TGTGCCAGTAGCCGGGGGGGCTGGGCAGATACGCAGTATTTT. Its translation: CASSRGGWADTQYF.

V is TRBV6-1 and J is TRBJ1-4, with 7 nucleotides matching TRBD1. Germline V lookup: CDR1 MNHNS, CDR2 SASEGT. V trimming: 3 bases; J trimming: 7 bases; junction bases outside the gene matches: 8. This CDR3 spans 15 amino acids. The CDR3 spells CASSDVRDRLEKLFF. Written as DNA, the CDR3 is TGTGCCAGCAGTGATGTCCGGGACAGACTTGAAAAACTGTTTTTT.

V and J are TRBV6-2 or TRBV6-3 and TRBJ2-3, with a possible D match to TRBD2 (5 bases). CDR1 is MNHEY and CDR2 is SVGEGT in the germline V gene. Deletions cut 1 base from V and 3 bases from J, with 14 bases between. The CDR3 is made up of 16 amino acids. The CDR3 nucleotides are TGTGCCAGCAGTTACTTTGCGGGCCGGGGAACAGATACGCAGTATTTT. Protein product: CASSYFAGRGTDTQYF.

The sample holds one count of this clone. The V gene is TRBV2, the J gene TRBJ2-5, with TRBD1 matching 7 bases. J lost 4 bases, V lost 8 bases, and 10 bases had no gene match. The CDR3 loop spans 14 amino acids. In germline, CDR1 is SNHLY, CDR2 FYNNEI. In DNA, the CDR3 is TGTGCCAGCGGAAGAACAGGGGCTGGAGAGACCCAGTACTTC. Protein product: CASGRTGAGETQYF.

V is TRBV19 and J is TRBJ1-1; D perhaps matches TRBD1 (6 bases). Germline lookup yields CDR1 LNHDA and CDR2 SQIVND (reference sequence). The CDR3 spans 16 residues. Trimming stripped 3 bases from V and 5 bases from J, with 19 bases between. The CDR3 here is CASSIGGRKVRTEAFF. CDR3 DNA: TGTGCCAGTAGTATCGGGGGGCGCAAGGTTAGGACTGAAGCTTTCTTT.

This chain links TRBV7-9 with TRBJ1-5; D not certain. Germline values: CDR1 SEHNR, CDR2 FQNEAQ (reference sequence). The CDR3 runs 12 residues. Deletions cut 2 bases from V and 6 bases from J, with 5 bases between. Here the CDR3 reads CASSLSSQPQHF. CDR3 sequence (DNA): TGTGCCAGCAGCTTATCCAGTCAGCCCCAGCATTTT. Looking up the rest from reference TRBV7-9 and TRBJ1-5 gives the full variable domain: DTGVSQNPRHKITKRGQNVTFRCDPISEHNRLYWYRQTLGQGPEFLTYFQNEAQLEKSRLLSDRFSAERPKGSFSTLEIQRTEQGDSAMYLCASSLSSQPQHFGDGTRLSIL.